This TCR beta chain stems from a study of CD4+ T cells in melanoma. General study results and limits: Reportedly, melanoma neoantigen-specific CD4+ T cells showed varied differentiation states. A reported correlation linked neoantigen-specific CD4+ T cells to CD8+, macrophage and B cell function.

The table came from immunoSEQ multiplex PCR; TCRdb's copy has only in-frame clones and leaves some out. The sample yields around 110,000 clones, around 93% seen once. With regard to this clone: Antigen specificity is unknown.

Germline V gene lookup returns CDR1 MDHEN and CDR2 SYDVKM. Trimming stripped 6 bases from V and 15 bases from J, with 14 bases between. This CDR3 region has 11 residues. The chain couples TRBV28 to TRBJ1-4; no definite D call. The sequenced sample was peripheral blood. This TCR derives from a human donor with melanoma. CDR3 sequence: CASSSESKVFF. The DNA for the CDR3 is TGTGCCAGCAGCTCCGAGTCCAAGGTGTTTTTT.